This T cell receptor beta chain was documented in a study of blood T cell repertoires in COVID-19. Study-wide background: Samples came from the United States, Italy and Spain, spanning acute and convalescent COVID-19.

The CDR3 loop spans 12 amino acids. J gave up 3 bases and V 10 bases, and 3 bases lay outside the gene matches. CDR1 is SNHLY and CDR2 is FYNNEI in the germline V gene. Here immunoSEQ multiplex PCR was the method, and the copy in TCRdb shows in-frame clones only, minus some. The repertoire holds about 330,000 clones, with roughly 85% as singletons. This study enrolled people aged 18 to 89 from approximately 25 US geographic areas. Recovered participants had two consecutive negative NP/OP PCR tests, healthcare professional clearance, or symptom resolution. Sequenced material: PBMCs or T cells enriched from blood (not recorded which). The receptor was isolated from a woman aged 25 to 39 who had recovered from COVID-19. This chain connects TRBV2 to TRBJ1-2, with TRBD1 matching 9 bases. CDR3 in DNA: TGTGCCACGGACAGGGGAGACTATGGCTACACCTTC. Its protein product is CATDRGDYGYTF.